This TCR beta chain was retrieved from a study of human T cells and chemical hapten exposure. The germline CDR1 and CDR2 sequences are SGHAT and FQNNGV. The ends lost 4 bases at V and 4 bases at J; junction bases unmatched: 13. This CDR3 spans 19 amino acids. TCRdb reprocessed the RACE reads with MiXCR, giving one entry per CDR3 protein. The sample holds around 380,000 distinct CDR3 sequences, approximately 5.1% seen once. As to time point: patch test 1, 2 weeks after DPC sensitization. The treatment: therapeutic diphenylcyclopropenone sensitization with weekly scalp DPC. Sequencing used whole blood, obtained in connection with sensitization to the hapten diphenylcyclopropenone (DPC). This receptor was obtained from a woman between 50 and 59 years old with alopecia areata. Some clones in this sample may be carry-over from other donors' samples. The chain links TRBV11-2 to TRBJ2-3, with TRBD2 matching 14 bases. CDR3 protein: CASSSLPGLAGAHADTQYF. The DNA for the CDR3 is TGTGCCAGCAGCTCCTTGCCGGGACTAGCGGGGGCCCATGCAGATACGCAGTATTTT.